Following are 3 T cell receptor beta chains from one sample sequenced in a study of PD-L1 blockade in urothelial cancer. Here immunoSEQ multiplex PCR was the method, and the copy in TCRdb shows in-frame clones only, minus some. The sample lists 30,000 to 45,000 clones; 80% to 95% were seen once. The sample in question was PBMCs, obtained around atezolizumab (anti-PD-L1) treatment. The receptors come from a man between 70 and 80 years old with urothelial cancer.

V usage is TRBV5-1 and J usage is TRBJ2-1; possibly TRBD1 for D (5 bases). Germline V gene sequence: CDR1 SGHRS, CDR2 YFSETQ. Between the trimmed V and J ends, which lost 0 bases and 12 bases, there was a span of 10 bases. The CDR3 covers 12 residues. CDR3 protein: CASSLGRTPQFF. The CDR3 DNA is TGCGCCAGCAGCTTGGGCCGGACACCGCAGTTCTTC.

The chain has TRBV5-1 and TRBJ1-1, with 12 bases identical to TRBD1. Trimming cost V 3 bases and J 7 bases; bases outside gene matches: 4. Germline CDR1 is SGHRS and CDR2 is YFSETQ. The CDR3 runs 14 residues. The CDR3 is CASSSGTGGLEAFF. CDR3 DNA sequence: TGCGCCAGCAGCTCCGGGACAGGGGGCCTTGAAGCTTTCTTT.

This clone was observed a single time. The chain is built from TRBV19 and TRBJ1-1; 11 nucleotides align to TRBD1. Germline V gene lookup returns CDR1 LNHDA and CDR2 SQIVND (reference sequence). The CDR3 has 16 amino acids. V was clipped by 1 base and J by 0 bases; unmatched bases: 1. The DNA for the CDR3 is TGTGCCAGTAGTATAGGGACAGGGGGCCTGAACACTGAAGCTTTCTTT. Translation gives CASSIGTGGLNTEAFF. Drawing the rest from reference TRBV19 and TRBJ1-1, the complete variable domain is DGGITQSPKYLFRKEGQNVTLSCEQNLNHDAMYWYRQDPGQGLRLIYYSQIVNDFQKGDIAEGYSVSREKKESFPLTVTSAQKNPTAFYLCASSIGTGGLNTEAFFGQGTRLTVV.